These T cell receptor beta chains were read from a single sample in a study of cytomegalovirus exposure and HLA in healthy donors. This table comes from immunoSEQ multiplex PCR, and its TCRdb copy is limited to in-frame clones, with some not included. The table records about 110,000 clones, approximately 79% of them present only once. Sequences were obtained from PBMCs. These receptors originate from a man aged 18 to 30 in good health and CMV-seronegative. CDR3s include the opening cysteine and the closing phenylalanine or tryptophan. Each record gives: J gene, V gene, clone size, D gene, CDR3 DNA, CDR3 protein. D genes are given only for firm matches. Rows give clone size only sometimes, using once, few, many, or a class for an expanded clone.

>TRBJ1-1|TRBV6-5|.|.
TGTGCCAGCAGTGCATCCAGGTTGAACACTGAAGCTTTCTTT
CASSASRLNTEAFF
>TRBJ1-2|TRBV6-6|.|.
TGTGCCAGCAGTTATCCCCGTACTAACTATGGCTACACCTTC
CASSYPRTNYGYTF
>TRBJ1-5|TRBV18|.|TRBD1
TGTGCCAGCTCACCAAGGGCAGGGGGCGCGGATCAGCCCCAGCATTTT
CASSPRAGGADQPQHF
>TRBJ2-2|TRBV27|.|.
TGTGCCAGCAGTGTACGTCGGGCAGGGGGGTACACCGGGGAGCTGTTTTTT
CASSVRRAGGYTGELFF
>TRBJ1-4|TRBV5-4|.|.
TGTGCCAGCAGCAAGGGACATAATGAAAAACTGTTTTTT
CASSKGHNEKLFF
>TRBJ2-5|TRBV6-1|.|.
TGTGCCAGCAGGACCAGGGGAGAAAAGACCCAGTACTTC
CASRTRGEKTQYF
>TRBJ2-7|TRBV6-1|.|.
TGTGCCAGCAGTGAGGTGACAGGGGAGGGCGAGCAGTACTTC
CASSEVTGEGEQYF
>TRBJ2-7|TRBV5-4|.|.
TGTGCCAGCAGCTTGGACCCTTCGGGCGAGCAGTACTTC
CASSLDPSGEQYF
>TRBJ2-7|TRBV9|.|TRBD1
TGTGCCAGCAGCCCAGGGACAGACCCTTTCTACGAGCAGTACTTC
CASSPGTDPFYEQYF
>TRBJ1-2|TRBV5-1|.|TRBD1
TGCGCCAGCAGCTTAAGACAGGGCTATGGCTACACCTTC
CASSLRQGYGYTF
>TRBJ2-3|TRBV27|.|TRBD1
TGTGCCACCCGACAGGGGTATAGTACAGATACGCAGTATTTT
CATRQGYSTDTQYF
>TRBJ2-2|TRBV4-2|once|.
TGTGCCAGCAGCCAAGGCCCGAGCGCGAACACCGGGGAGCTGTTTTTT
CASSQGPSANTGELFF
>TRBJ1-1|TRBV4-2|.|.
TGTGCCAGCAGCCAAGAAGGGGGGGGCGCGTCTGAAGCTTTCTTT
CASSQEGGGASEAFF
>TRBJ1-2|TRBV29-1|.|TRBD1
TGCAGCGTTGAAGATCAGGGGGGCGACGGCTACCCCTTC
CSVEDQGGDGYPF
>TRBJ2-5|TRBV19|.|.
TGTGCCAGTAGTATCGCCGGGGAGACCCAGTACTTC
CASSIAGETQYF
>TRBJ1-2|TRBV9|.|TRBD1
TGTGCCAGCAGCGACTATTGGGATAGCCGGACAGGGGGCGAATTAGCTAACTATGGCTACACCTTC
CASSDYWDSRTGGELANYGYTF
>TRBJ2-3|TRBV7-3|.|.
TGTGCCAGCAGCCCAGGGACTTCAGATACGCAGTATTTT
CASSPGTSDTQYF
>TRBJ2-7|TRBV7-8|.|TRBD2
TGTGCCAGCAGCTTAGCGAAACGGGGGGGCCTCAACGAGCAGTACTTC
CASSLAKRGGLNEQYF
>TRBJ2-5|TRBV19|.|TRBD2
TGTGCCAGTAGAAGGAGCGGGAGCCAAGAGACCCAGTACTTC
CASRRSGSQETQYF
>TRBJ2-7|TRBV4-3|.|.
TGCGCCAGCAGCCAAGACACAGGCGAGCAGTACTTC
CASSQDTGEQYF
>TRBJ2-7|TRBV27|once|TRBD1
TGTGCCAGCAGTTTACGGGACAGGGGGCTTGGTGAGCAGTACTTC
CASSLRDRGLGEQYF
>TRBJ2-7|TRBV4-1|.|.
TGCGCCAGCAGCCAAGGGGTCGGGAGCTCCTACGAGCAGTACTTC
CASSQGVGSSYEQYF
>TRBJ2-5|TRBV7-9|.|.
TGTGCCAGCAGCGGACCTGGGGCCACGAGTAGGGAGACCCAGTACTTC
CASSGPGATSRETQYF
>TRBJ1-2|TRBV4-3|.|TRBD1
TGCGCCAGCAGCCCAGGGACAGGGGGGGGCTATGGCTACACCTTC
CASSPGTGGGYGYTF
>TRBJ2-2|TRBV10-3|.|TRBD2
TGTGCCATCAGTGAGGTAGCGGGGGGCACCGGGGAGCTGTTTTTT
CAISEVAGGTGELFF
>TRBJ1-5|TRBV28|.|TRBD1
TGTGCCAGCAGGGGTCAGGGGGGCGCGGATCAGCCCCAGCATTTT
CASRGQGGADQPQHF
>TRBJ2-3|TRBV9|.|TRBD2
TGTGCCAGCAGCGTCTCTAGCGGGGGAACTAGCACAGATACGCAGTATTTT
CASSVSSGGTSTDTQYF
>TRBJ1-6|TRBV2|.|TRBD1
TGTGCCGGCAGTTGGGACAGGGCGTCGGGCTCCTATAATTCACCCCTCCACTTT
CAGSWDRASGSYNSPLHF
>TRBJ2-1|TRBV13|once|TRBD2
TGTGCCAGCAGCTCTGAACCCGAGGTAGCGGGGGGGTTTGAAACCTACAATGAGCAGTTCTTC
CASSSEPEVAGGFETYNEQFF
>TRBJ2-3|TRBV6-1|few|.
TGTGCCAGCAGATCCAGCGGGTTGGCCACAGATACGCAGTATTTT
CASRSSGLATDTQYF
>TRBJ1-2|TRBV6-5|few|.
TGTGCCAGCACCTCAGTCGACTATGGCTACACCTTC
CASTSVDYGYTF
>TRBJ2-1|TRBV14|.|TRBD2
TGTGCCAGCAGCCAAGCCGCTAGCGGAGGGGTTGAGCAGTTCTTC
CASSQAASGGVEQFF
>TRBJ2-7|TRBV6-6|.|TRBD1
TGTGCCAGCAGTTACTCGGGGACAGGGGGCGAGCAGTACTTC
CASSYSGTGGEQYF
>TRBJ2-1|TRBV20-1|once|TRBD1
TGCAGTGCCAGCCAGGACAGGGACCCGTTCTTC
CSASQDRDPFF
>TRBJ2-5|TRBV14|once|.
TGTGCCAGCAGCCAACGGCGGGAGACCCAGTACTTC
CASSQRRETQYF
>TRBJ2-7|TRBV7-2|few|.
TGTGCCAGCAGCCACACAGGAGCCTACGAGCAGTACTTC
CASSHTGAYEQYF
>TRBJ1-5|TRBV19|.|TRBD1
TGTGCCACCACACCACCGGGACAGAATCAGCCCCAGCATTTT
CATTPPGQNQPQHF
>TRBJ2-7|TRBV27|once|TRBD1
TGTGCCAGCAGTCCGGACAGGCTCCTCTCCTACGAGCAGTACTTC
CASSPDRLLSYEQYF
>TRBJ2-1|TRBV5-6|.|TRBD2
TGTGCCAGCAGCCTAACCACTAGCGGTATACTAAGCTCCTACAATGAGCAGTTCTTC
CASSLTTSGILSSYNEQFF